The source of this T cell receptor (beta chain) is a study of PD-1 blockade in classical Hodgkin lymphoma. General study points: Whoever responded completely had baseline diversity much like that seen in newly diagnosed patients. With CD4+ cells, TCR diversity rose significantly by C4D1, but not with CD8+ cells.

As regards this clone: Its antigen remains unknown.

CDR3 length: 13 amino acids. V lost 8 bases, J lost 3 bases, and 4 bases stayed unmatched. CDR1 and CDR2 from the germline V gene are MNHNS and SASEGT. The assay was immunoSEQ multiplex PCR, and TCRdb's table has in-frame clones only and misses some. The data show tens of thousands of clones, 75% to 85% seen once. Time point: cycle 4 day 1 (C4D1), after more than five weeks of nivolumab. Patients all relapsed after autologous stem cell transplantation, and there was variation in brentuximab vedotin exposure. Sequencing was performed on peripheral blood mononuclear cells (PBMCs), taken before the fourth cycle of nivolumab. The receptor was isolated from a human donor with classical Hodgkin lymphoma. The chain has TRBV6-1 and TRBJ2-1; 7 positions agree with TRBD1. For the CDR3, the DNA is TGTGCCAGCTCATGGACAGGCTACAATGAGCAGTTCTTC. It yields the protein CASSWTGYNEQFF.